These T cell receptor beta chains were read from a single sample in a study of T cell responses to AZD1222 COVID-19 vaccine. TCRdb's table, derived via immunoSEQ multiplex PCR, lists solely in-frame clones and lacks some. Among under 110,000 clones listed, 90% were seen once. The source was peripheral blood, collected 28 days after the second AZD1222 dose. These receptors originate from an adult who received the AZD1222 COVID-19 vaccine. Each CDR3 is given with its conserved first and last residue. The D gene is left open where the match is weak. Size is stated for part of the rows, as once, few or many counts, or as a class when the clone is expanded.

>TRBV4-3|-|TRBJ2-1|TRBD2
CASSQGTSGGQLEQFF
TGCGCCAGCAGCCAGGGGACTAGCGGGGGCCAGCTAGAGCAGTTCTTC
>TRBV2|-|TRBJ2-7|-
CASLQSYEQYF
TGTGCCAGCCTACAGAGCTACGAGCAGTACTTC
>TRBV6-5|-|TRBJ2-2|-
CASRTLLKGPGELFF
TGTGCCAGCCGGACACTACTGAAGGGGCCTGGGGAGCTGTTTTTT
>TRBV7-3|once|TRBJ1-1|-
CASSFGDTEAFF
TGTGCCAGCAGCTTCGGGGATACTGAAGCTTTCTTT
>TRBV21-1|-|TRBJ2-2|-
CASSKRWGRRTGELFF
TGTGCCAGCAGCAAACGGTGGGGGCGCCGCACCGGGGAGCTGTTTTTT
>TRBV6-2/TRBV6-3|-|TRBJ2-7|TRBD2
CASSYVSGGISYEQYF
TGTGCCAGCAGTTACGTTAGCGGGGGGATATCCTACGAGCAGTACTTC
>TRBV5-4|-|TRBJ1-1|TRBD1
CASSLRGPGTEAFF
TGTGCCAGCAGCCTGAGGGGGCCCGGCACTGAAGCTTTCTTT
>TRBV4-3|-|TRBJ1-1|-
CASSQAVAISTEAFF
TGCGCCAGCAGCCAAGCTGTCGCTATCAGCACTGAAGCTTTCTTT
>TRBV7-6|-|TRBJ1-5|-
CASSLGSAGVQPQHF
TGTGCCAGCAGCTTAGGTTCGGCAGGGGTTCAGCCCCAGCATTTT
>TRBV7-3|once|TRBJ2-7|-
CASSLTPLGDMEQYF
TGTGCCAGCAGCTTAACCCCCCTCGGGGATATGGAGCAGTACTTC
>TRBV7-9|once|TRBJ2-1|-
CASSLRSATYNEQFF
TGTGCCAGCAGCTTACGGTCGGCAACCTACAATGAGCAGTTCTTC
>TRBV12-3/TRBV12-4|few|TRBJ2-1|-
CASSPPRGYEQFF
TGTGCCAGCAGTCCCCCCAGGGGCTATGAGCAGTTCTTC
>TRBV7-6|-|TRBJ1-5|TRBD1
CASSPDRGRPRAQHF
TGTGCCAGCTCTCCGGACAGGGGGCGGCCCAGGGCCCAGCATTTT
>TRBV11-2|once|TRBJ2-5|TRBD2
CASSSGGANQETQYF
TGTGCCAGCAGCTCGGGGGGGGCCAACCAAGAGACCCAGTACTTC